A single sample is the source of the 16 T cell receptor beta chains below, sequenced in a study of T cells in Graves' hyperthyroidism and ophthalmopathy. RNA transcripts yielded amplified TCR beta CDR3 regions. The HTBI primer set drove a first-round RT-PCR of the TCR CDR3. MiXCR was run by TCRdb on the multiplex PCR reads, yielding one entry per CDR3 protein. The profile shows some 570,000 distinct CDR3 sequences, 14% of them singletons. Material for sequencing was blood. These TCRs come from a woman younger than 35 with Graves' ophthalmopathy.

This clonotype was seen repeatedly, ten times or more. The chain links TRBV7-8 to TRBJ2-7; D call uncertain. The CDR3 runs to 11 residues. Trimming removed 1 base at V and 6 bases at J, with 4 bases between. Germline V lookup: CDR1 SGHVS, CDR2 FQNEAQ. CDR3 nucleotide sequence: TGTGCCAGCAGCTTAGAGGTCGAGCAGTACTTC. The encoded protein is CASSLEVEQYF.

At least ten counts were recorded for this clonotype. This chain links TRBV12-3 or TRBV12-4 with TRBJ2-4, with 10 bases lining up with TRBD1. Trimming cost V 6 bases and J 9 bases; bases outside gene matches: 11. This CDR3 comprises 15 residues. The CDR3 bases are TGTGCCAGCAGCGGAGCCGGGACAGGGGTGCCCATTCAGTACTTC. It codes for CASSGAGTGVPIQYF.

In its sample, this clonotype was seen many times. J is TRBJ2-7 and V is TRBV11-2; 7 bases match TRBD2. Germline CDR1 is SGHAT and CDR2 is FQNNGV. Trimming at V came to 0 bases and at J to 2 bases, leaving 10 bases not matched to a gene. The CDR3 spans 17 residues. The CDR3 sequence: CASSLDGGGRGTYEQYF. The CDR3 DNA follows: TGTGCCAGCAGCTTAGATGGAGGCGGGAGAGGGACCTACGAGCAGTACTTC.

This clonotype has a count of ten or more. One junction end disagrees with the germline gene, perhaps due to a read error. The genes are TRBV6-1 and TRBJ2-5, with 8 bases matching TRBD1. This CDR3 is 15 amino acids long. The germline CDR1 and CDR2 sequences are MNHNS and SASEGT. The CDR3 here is CASSTTRTGQGTQYF. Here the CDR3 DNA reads TGTGCCAGCAGCACAACTAGGACAGGGCAAGGGACCCAGTACTTC.

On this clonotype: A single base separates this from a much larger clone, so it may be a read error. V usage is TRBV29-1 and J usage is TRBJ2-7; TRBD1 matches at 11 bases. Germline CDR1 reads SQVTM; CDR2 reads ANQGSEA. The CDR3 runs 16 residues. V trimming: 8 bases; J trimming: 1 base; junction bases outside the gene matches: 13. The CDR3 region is CSIRPGTGGVSYEQYF. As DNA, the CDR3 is TGCAGCATCCGTCCCGGGACAGGGGGGGTATCCTACGAGCAGTACTTC.

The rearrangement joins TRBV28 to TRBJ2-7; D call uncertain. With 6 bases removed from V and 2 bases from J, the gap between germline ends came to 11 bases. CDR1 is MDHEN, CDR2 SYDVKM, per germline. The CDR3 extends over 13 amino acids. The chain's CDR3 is CASRGRMAYEQYF. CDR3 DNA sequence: TGTGCCAGCAGGGGCCGGATGGCCTACGAGCAGTACTTC.

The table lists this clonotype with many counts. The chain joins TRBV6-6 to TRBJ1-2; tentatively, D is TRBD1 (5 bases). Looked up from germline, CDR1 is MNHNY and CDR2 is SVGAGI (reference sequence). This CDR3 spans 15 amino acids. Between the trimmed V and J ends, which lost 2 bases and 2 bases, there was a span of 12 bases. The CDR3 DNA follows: TGTGCCAGCAGTTACGGGGGACTGGGGAACTATGGCTACACCTTC. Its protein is CASSYGGLGNYGYTF.

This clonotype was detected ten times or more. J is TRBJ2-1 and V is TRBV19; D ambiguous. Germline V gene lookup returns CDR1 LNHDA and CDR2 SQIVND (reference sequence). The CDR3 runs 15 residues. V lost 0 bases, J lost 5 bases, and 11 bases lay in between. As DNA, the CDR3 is TGTGCCAGTAGTATAGAGGGATGGCAGAACAATGAGCAGTTCTTC. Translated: CASSIEGWQNNEQFF.

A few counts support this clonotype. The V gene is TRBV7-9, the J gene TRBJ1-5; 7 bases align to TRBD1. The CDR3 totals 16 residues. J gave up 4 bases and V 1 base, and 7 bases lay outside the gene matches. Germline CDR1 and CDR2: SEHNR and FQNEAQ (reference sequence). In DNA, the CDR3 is TGTGCCAGCAGCTTAGGACGGACAGGAGCGAATCAGCCCCAGCATTTT. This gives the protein CASSLGRTGANQPQHF. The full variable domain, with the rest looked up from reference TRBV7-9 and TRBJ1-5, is DTGVSQNPRHKITKRGQNVTFRCDPISEHNRLYWYRQTLGQGPEFLTYFQNEAQLEKSRLLSDRFSAERPKGSFSTLEIQRTEQGDSAMYLCASSLGRTGANQPQHFGDGTRLSIL.

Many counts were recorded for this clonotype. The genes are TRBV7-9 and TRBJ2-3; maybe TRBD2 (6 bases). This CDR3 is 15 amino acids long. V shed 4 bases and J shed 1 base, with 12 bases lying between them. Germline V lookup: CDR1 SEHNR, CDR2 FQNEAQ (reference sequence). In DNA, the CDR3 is TGTGCCAGCAGCTATTTGGCGGGGCGCACAGATACGCAGTATTTT. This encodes CASSYLAGRTDTQYF.

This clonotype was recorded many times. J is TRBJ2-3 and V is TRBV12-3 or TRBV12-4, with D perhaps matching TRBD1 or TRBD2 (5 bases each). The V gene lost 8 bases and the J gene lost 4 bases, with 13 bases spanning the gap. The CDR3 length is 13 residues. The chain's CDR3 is CASQVGESDTQYF. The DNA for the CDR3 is TGTGCCAGCCAGGTGGGGGAATCAGATACGCAGTATTTT.

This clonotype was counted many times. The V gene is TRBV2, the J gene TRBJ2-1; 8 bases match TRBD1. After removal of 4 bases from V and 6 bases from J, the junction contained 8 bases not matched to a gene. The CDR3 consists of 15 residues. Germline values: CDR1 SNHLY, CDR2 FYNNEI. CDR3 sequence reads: CASSGTGNRGNEQFF. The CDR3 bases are TGTGCCAGCAGTGGGACAGGGAATAGAGGCAATGAGCAGTTCTTC.

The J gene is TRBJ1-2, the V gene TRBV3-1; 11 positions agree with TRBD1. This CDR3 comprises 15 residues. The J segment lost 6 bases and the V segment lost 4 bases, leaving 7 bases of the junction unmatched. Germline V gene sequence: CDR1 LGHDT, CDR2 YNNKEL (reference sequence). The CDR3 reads CASSLRTGGVDGYTF. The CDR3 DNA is TGTGCCAGCAGCCTTCGGACAGGGGGCGTAGATGGCTACACCTTC.

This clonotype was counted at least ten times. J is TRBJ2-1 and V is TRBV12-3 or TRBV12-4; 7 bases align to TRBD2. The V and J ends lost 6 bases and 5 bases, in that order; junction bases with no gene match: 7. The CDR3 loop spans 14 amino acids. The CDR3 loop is CASRTSRNNNEQFF. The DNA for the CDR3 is TGTGCCAGCAGGACTAGCAGAAACAACAATGAGCAGTTCTTC.

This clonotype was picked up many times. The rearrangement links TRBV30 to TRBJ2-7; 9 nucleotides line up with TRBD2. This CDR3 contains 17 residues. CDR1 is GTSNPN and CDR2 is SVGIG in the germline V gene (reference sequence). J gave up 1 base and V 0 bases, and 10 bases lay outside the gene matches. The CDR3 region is CAWSVGVQLAGSYEQYF. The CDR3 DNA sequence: TGTGCCTGGAGTGTAGGAGTACAACTAGCGGGTTCCTACGAGCAGTACTTC. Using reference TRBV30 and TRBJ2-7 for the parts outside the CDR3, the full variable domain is SQTIHQWPATLVQPVGSPLSLECTVEGTSNPNLYWYRQAAGRGLQLLFYSVGIGQISSEVPQNLSASRPQDRQFILSSKKLLLSDSGFYLCAWSVGVQLAGSYEQYFGPGTRLTVT.

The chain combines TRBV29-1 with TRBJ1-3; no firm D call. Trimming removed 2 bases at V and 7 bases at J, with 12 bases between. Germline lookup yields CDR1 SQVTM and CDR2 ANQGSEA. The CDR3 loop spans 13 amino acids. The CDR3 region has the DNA TGCAGCGTTGAACCTTGGGTACCGAACACCATATATTTT. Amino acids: CSVEPWVPNTIYF.